These T cell receptor beta chains were read from a single sample in a study of blood T cell repertoires in COVID-19. Method: immunoSEQ multiplex PCR; TCRdb's copy keeps in-frame clones and lacks some. Of approximately 250,000 clones in the sample, roughly 85% are singletons; the top ten hold about 9.1%. What was sequenced was PBMCs or T cells enriched from blood (not recorded which). The receptor source for this set is a woman aged 45-60 years with acute COVID-19. Each CDR3 is given with its conserved first and last residue. The order of the fields is clone size, J gene, D gene, V gene, CDR3 DNA, CDR3 protein. A D gene is named only where the DNA matches it firmly. Clone size is not always given. Where it is, it says once, few, many or a class for expanded clones.

- | TRBJ2-1 | TRBD2 | TRBV10-3 | TGTGCCATCAGATGGGAGGGGCAGGGACCCTACAATGAGCAGTTCTTC | CAIRWEGQGPYNEQFF
once | TRBJ2-7 | TRBD1 | TRBV5-4 | TGTGCCAGCAGCGCAGCGCGGGACAGGGCCTCCTACGAGCAGTACTTC | CASSAARDRASYEQYF
- | TRBJ1-2 | TRBD1 | TRBV30 | TGTGCCTTGAGGGGGACAGGGGACCGAGTGTATGGCTACACCTTC | CALRGTGDRVYGYTF
- | TRBJ2-7 | TRBD1 | TRBV19 | TGTGCCAGTAGTGAGATCGGGACAGACGAGCAGTACTTC | CASSEIGTDEQYF
- | TRBJ2-2 | TRBD2 | TRBV6-4 | TGTGCCAGCCGTCTACTAGCGGGTAACACCGGGGAGCTGTTTTTT | CASRLLAGNTGELFF
- | TRBJ1-5 | - | TRBV19 | TGTGCCAGTACCCCAGGGGAGCGTGAGGGTCAGCCCCAGCATTTT | CASTPGEREGQPQHF
- | TRBJ1-2 | - | TRBV5-6 | TGTGCCAGCAGCTTGGAGAAGAGCAGGGGCTACACCTTC | CASSLEKSRGYTF
- | TRBJ1-2 | TRBD1 | TRBV4-1 | TGCGCCAGCAGCCAAGAGGGGACAGGGACCTATGGCTACACCTTC | CASSQEGTGTYGYTF
many | TRBJ2-2 | TRBD2 | TRBV7-9 | TGTGCCAGCAGCACGTTTGAGTGGCGGGGGGCCAAACTGAACACCGGGGAGCTGTTTTTT | CASSTFEWRGAKLNTGELFF
- | TRBJ2-1 | - | TRBV11-2 | TGTGCCAGCAGGTTCGCGGGTGAGCAGTTCTTC | CASRFAGEQFF
- | TRBJ2-7 | TRBD1 | TRBV7-9 | TGTGCCAGCAGCCTTGGGACAGGGGGTACCTACGAGCAGTACTTC | CASSLGTGGTYEQYF
- | TRBJ2-1 | TRBD2 | TRBV5-1 | TGCGCCAGCAGCTTTGGGTTGCGGGGGGCCCTCTACAATGAGCAGTTCTTC | CASSFGLRGALYNEQFF
- | TRBJ1-1 | - | TRBV7-4 | TGTGCCAGCAGAACCAAGGAAGGGGAATTGAACACTGAAGCTTTCTTT | CASRTKEGELNTEAFF
- | TRBJ2-7 | - | TRBV6-5 | TGTGCCAGCAGTTACTCGAGTTTGGGGGGCGAGCAGTACTTC | CASSYSSLGGEQYF
- | TRBJ2-5 | - | TRBV6-1 | TGTGCCAGCAGTGAAGCGGGAGAAGAGACCCAGTACTTC | CASSEAGEETQYF
- | TRBJ2-5 | TRBD2 | TRBV5-1 | TGCGCCAGCAGCTCAACCGGGACTAGCGGCCAAGAGACCCAGTACTTC | CASSSTGTSGQETQYF
- | TRBJ2-5 | - | TRBV19 | TGTGCCAGTAGTATGGGTACACCTCGAACGGGTGAAGAGACCCAGTACTTC | CASSMGTPRTGEETQYF
- | TRBJ1-3 | - | TRBV29-1 | TGCAGCGTTGCCATACTCTCTGGAAACACCATATATTTT | CSVAILSGNTIYF
- | TRBJ1-5 | - | TRBV7-2 | TGTGCCAGCAGCCGCGCGGGGGTTCGCAATCAGCCCCAGCATTTT | CASSRAGVRNQPQHF
- | TRBJ1-6 | TRBD1 | TRBV11-1 | TGTGCCAGCAGTTCGACAGGGGTGAATTCACCCCTCCACTTT | CASSSTGVNSPLHF
- | TRBJ2-1 | - | TRBV7-2 | TGTGCCAGCAGTAATTCCAGGGGTTACAATGAGCAGTTCTTC | CASSNSRGYNEQFF
- | TRBJ1-6 | - | TRBV6-5 | TGTGCCAGCACCCAGGGGAGGGAACGACCCCTCCACTTT | CASTQGRERPLHF
- | TRBJ1-2 | TRBD1 | TRBV6-5 | TGTGCCAGCAGGCGGGACAGGGAGGCTGGCTACACCTTC | CASRRDREAGYTF
- | TRBJ2-2 | - | TRBV5-1 | TGCGCCAGCAGCAGAGTACAGGGGAACACCGGGGAGCTGTTTTTT | CASSRVQGNTGELFF
- | TRBJ2-7 | TRBD1 | TRBV7-8 | TGTGCCAGCAGCTTCCTCGGACAGGGCTACGAGCAGTACTTC | CASSFLGQGYEQYF
- | TRBJ1-1 | TRBD1 | TRBV7-2 | TGTGCCAGCAGCCCCGGGACAGTGAACACTGAAGCTTTCTTT | CASSPGTVNTEAFF
- | TRBJ2-5 | TRBD1 | TRBV30 | TGTGCCTGGAGTGTACAGGGGGTACCCCAAGAGACCCAGTACTTC | CAWSVQGVPQETQYF
- | TRBJ2-5 | - | TRBV10-1 | TGCGCCAGCAGTAATGTGGAGGGGGCGACCAAGGAGACCCAGTACTTC | CASSNVEGATKETQYF
- | TRBJ2-2 | - | TRBV7-9 | TGTGCCAGCAGGCACAGGGTCACCGGGGAGCTGTTTTTT | CASRHRVTGELFF
- | TRBJ2-1 | TRBD2 | TRBV9 | TGTGCCTCGCGGGCTAGCGGGAATGAGCAGTTCTTC | CASRASGNEQFF
many | TRBJ2-1 | - | TRBV21-1 | TGTGCCAGCAGCAAAGTCGCGGGGGGGCTAAATGAGCAGTTCTTC | CASSKVAGGLNEQFF
once | TRBJ1-5 | - | TRBV4-2 | TGTGCCAGCAGCCAAGAAGGGGCAGGGCTCAATCAGCCCCAGCATTTT | CASSQEGAGLNQPQHF
- | TRBJ2-3 | - | TRBV5-4 | TGTGCCAGCAGCTTCCAAACTACTAGCACAGATACGCAGTATTTT | CASSFQTTSTDTQYF
- | TRBJ2-1 | TRBD2 | TRBV5-1 | TGCGCCAGCAGCTCGGGACTAGCGGGGGGCAATGAGCAGTTCTTC | CASSSGLAGGNEQFF
- | TRBJ1-5 | TRBD1 | TRBV5-1 | TGCGCCAACAGGGGACAGGGTAAGAATCAGCCCCAGCATTTT | CANRGQGKNQPQHF
- | TRBJ1-1 | - | TRBV15 | TGTGCCACCAGCAGGGAAACAGGGTCCCAAGCTTTCTTT | CATSRETGSQAFF
- | TRBJ1-1 | - | TRBV19 | TGTGCCAGTAGCGACAACGGGCCGCGGGACACTGAAGCTTTCTTT | CASSDNGPRDTEAFF
- | TRBJ2-2 | TRBD2 | TRBV3-1/TRBV3-2 | TGTGCCAGCAGCCAGAGCGGGGACTTACTTTCGAACACCGGGGAGCTGTTTTTT | CASSQSGDLLSNTGELFF
- | TRBJ2-7 | TRBD1 | TRBV4-3 | TGCGCCAGCAGCCATTCCGGGACAGGGGGGTACGAGCAGTACTTC | CASSHSGTGGYEQYF
- | TRBJ1-2 | TRBD1 | TRBV12-3/TRBV12-4 | TGTGCCAGCAGCATTGGACAGGGTGGCTACACCTTC | CASSIGQGGYTF
- | TRBJ1-2 | TRBD1 | TRBV5-1 | TGCGCCAGCAGCCCAGGGGGGACAGGGTATGGCTACACCTTC | CASSPGGTGYGYTF
- | TRBJ2-5 | - | TRBV3-1/TRBV3-2 | TGTGCCAGCAGGAGGCTTTATCAGGAGACCCAGTACTTC | CASRRLYQETQYF
- | TRBJ2-5 | - | TRBV6-5 | TGTGCCAGCAGTTACTCGACAGCCCAAGAGACCCAGTACTTC | CASSYSTAQETQYF
few | TRBJ1-1 | TRBD1 | TRBV19 | TGTGCCAGTAGTTCACCGGGACAGACAATGAACACTGAAGCTTTCTTT | CASSSPGQTMNTEAFF
- | TRBJ1-2 | - | TRBV5-6 | TGTGCCAGCAGCTTAACAGGAGACTATGGCTACACCTTC | CASSLTGDYGYTF
- | TRBJ2-1 | - | TRBV5-8 | TGTGCCAGCACCCAGGCGGGGAGGAATGAGCAGTTCTTC | CASTQAGRNEQFF
- | TRBJ1-5 | - | TRBV6-2/TRBV6-3 | TGTGCCAGCAGTTACTCGACAGCTAGCAATCAGCCCCAGCATTTT | CASSYSTASNQPQHF
- | TRBJ2-7 | TRBD1 | TRBV30 | TGTGCCTGGAGTGTAGGGACAGGGGGAGCCTACGAGCAGTACTTC | CAWSVGTGGAYEQYF
few | TRBJ2-1 | TRBD1 | TRBV28 | TGTGCCAGCAATAGAAACAGGGGGATCCACTACAATGAGCAGTTCTTC | CASNRNRGIHYNEQFF
- | TRBJ2-1 | TRBD2 | TRBV7-8 | TGTGCCAGCAGCTTAGTAGGCGGGGGTTCGATCTACAATGAGCAGTTCTTC | CASSLVGGGSIYNEQFF
- | TRBJ2-2 | - | TRBV5-1 | TGCGCCAGCAATAACAGAGACACCGGGGAGCTGTTTTTT | CASNNRDTGELFF
- | TRBJ1-1 | - | TRBV9 | TGTGCCAGCAGCTTCGGACAGAACACTGAAGCTTTCTTT | CASSFGQNTEAFF